These 19 T cell receptor beta chains originate from one sample sequenced in a study of shared clonotypes between healthy human individuals. Naive CD8 cells were CD45RO-negative, positively selected for CCR7, excluding terminally differentiated effector memory CD45RA+ cells. The method was immunoSEQ multiplex PCR; TCRdb's version includes in-frame clones alone and lacks a portion of them. The sample records roughly 2 million clones, 85% to 95% being singletons. Sequences were obtained from naive CD8+ T cells sorted from blood. These receptors all stem from a man in his late teens or twenties in good health.

The chain has TRBV7-9 and TRBJ1-2; 9 bases are shared with TRBD1. Trimming cost V 7 bases and J 8 bases; bases outside gene matches: 14. Germline-derived CDR1 and CDR2 are SEHNR and FQNEAQ (reference sequence). The CDR3 contains 15 residues. This CDR3 is CASTAPYDRGDGYTF. The CDR3 DNA reads as TGTGCCAGCACCGCTCCATACGACAGGGGGGACGGCTACACCTTC.

The V call is TRBV11-2, the J call TRBJ2-5, with D perhaps TRBD2 (5 bases). Germline V CDR1 and CDR2: SGHAT, FQNNGV. Deletions cut 4 bases from V and 1 base from J, with 10 bases between. This CDR3 is 14 amino acids long. The CDR3 DNA follows: TGTGCCAGCAGCTGGAGGAGCGGCCAAGAGACCCAGTACTTC. This sequence encodes CASSWRSGQETQYF.

The genes are TRBV30 and TRBJ2-5; TRBD1 matches 9 bases. The CDR3 length is 14 residues. V lost 5 bases to trimming and J lost 3 bases; unmatched junction nucleotides: 7. Looked up from germline, CDR1 is GTSNPN and CDR2 is SVGIG (reference sequence). The CDR3 coding sequence is TGTGCCTGGTTAGGGACAGGGAGAGAAGAGACCCAGTACTTC. This translates into CAWLGTGREETQYF. The entire variable domain, with the rest obtained from reference TRBV30 and TRBJ2-5, is as follows: SQTIHQWPATLVQPVGSPLSLECTVEGTSNPNLYWYRQAAGRGLQLLFYSVGIGQISSEVPQNLSASRPQDRQFILSSKKLLLSDSGFYLCAWLGTGREETQYFGPGTRLLVL.

The gene calls are TRBV10-3 and TRBJ1-1; 8 bases are shared with TRBD1. Germline-derived CDR1 and CDR2 are ENHRY and SYGVKD. The CDR3 totals 15 residues. V was pared by 3 bases and J by 1 base, with 4 bases of the junction left unmatched. This chain's CDR3 is CAISDQTGENTEAFF. The CDR3 nucleotides are TGTGCCATCAGTGATCAGACAGGGGAGAACACTGAAGCTTTCTTT.

The V call is TRBV7-8, the J call TRBJ1-4; 9 nucleotides match TRBD1. The V gene end was trimmed by 1 base and the J gene end by 7 bases; junction bases not matched to a gene: 7. Germline V lookup: CDR1 SGHVS, CDR2 FQNEAQ. The CDR3 sequence is 16 residues long. Here the CDR3 DNA reads TGTGCCAGCAGCTTAGGGACAGGGGCATTGGGTGAAAAACTGTTTTTT. Translating it yields CASSLGTGALGEKLFF. The complete variable domain, with remaining parts taken from reference TRBV7-8 and TRBJ1-4, reads GAGVSQSPRYKVAKRGQDVALRCDPISGHVSLFWYQQALGQGPEFLTYFQNEAQLDKSGLPSDRFFAERPEGSVSTLKIQRTQQEDSAVYLCASSLGTGALGEKLFFGSGTQLSVL.

V is TRBV2 and J is TRBJ1-2, with D possibly matching TRBD1 (5 bases). This CDR3 has 13 amino acids. Trimming took off 3 bases at V and 4 bases at J, with 9 bases between the two ends. Germline assignment: CDR1 SNHLY and CDR2 FYNNEI. CDR3 loop: CASSDGTLYGYTF. Written as DNA, the CDR3 is TGTGCCAGCAGTGACGGGACCCTCTATGGCTACACCTTC.

This rearrangement joins TRBV2 to TRBJ2-3; D is unresolved. V shed 5 bases and J shed 0 bases, with 15 bases lying between them. Germline lookup yields CDR1 SNHLY and CDR2 FYNNEI. The CDR3 has 16 amino acids. The CDR3 DNA follows: TGTGCCAGCAGTAGGACGATTGAAACTAGCACAGATACGCAGTATTTT. Protein sequence: CASSRTIETSTDTQYF. The variable domain in full, with the rest retrieved from reference TRBV2 and TRBJ2-3, is EPEVTQTPSHQVTQMGQEVILRCVPISNHLYFYWYRQILGQKVEFLVSFYNNEISEKSEIFDDQFSVERPDGSNFTLKIRSTKLEDSAMYFCASSRTIETSTDTQYFGPGTRLTVL.

This clone was counted once. Other DNA variants within this sample encode the same CDR3. The V call is TRBV6-5, the J call TRBJ2-1; 13 nucleotides align to TRBD2. CDR1 MNHEY and CDR2 SVGAGI come from the germline V gene. Unmatched junction bases numbered 2, after V lost 3 bases and J lost 6 bases. The CDR3 runs to 15 residues. The CDR3 sequence: CASSYGTSGANEQFF. CDR3 DNA: TGTGCCAGCAGTTATGGGACTAGCGGGGCCAATGAGCAGTTCTTC.

The chain couples TRBV7-9 to TRBJ1-4; D possibly corresponds to TRBD1 (5 bases). With 2 bases removed from V and 7 bases from J, the gap between germline ends came to 11 bases. The germline gives CDR1 SEHNR, CDR2 FQNEAQ (reference sequence). CDR3 length: 14 residues. The CDR3 is CASSLPGTGEKLFF. Written as DNA, the CDR3 is TGTGCCAGCAGCTTACCAGGGACGGGTGAAAAACTGTTTTTT.

The V gene is TRBV10-3, the J gene TRBJ2-7, with TRBD2 identical over 9 bases. J gave up 2 bases and V 8 bases, and 7 bases lay outside the gene matches. CDR3 length: 14 residues. Germline V gives CDR1 ENHRY, CDR2 SYGVKD. CDR3: CAIGEASGTYEQYF. The CDR3 DNA reads TGTGCCATCGGGGAGGCTAGCGGGACCTACGAGCAGTACTTC.

As to this clone: The sample carries other DNA sequences with the same CDR3. This chain connects TRBV5-1 to TRBJ1-1; perhaps TRBD1 as D (5 bases). Trimming took 0 bases from V and 7 from J, leaving 7 bases between them. The CDR3 runs to 12 residues. Germline CDR1 SGHRS, CDR2 YFSETQ. The CDR3: CASSLGGLEAFF. DNA of the CDR3: TGCGCCAGCAGCTTGGGGGGCCTTGAAGCTTTCTTT.

V is TRBV7-8 and J is TRBJ1-2; D remains ambiguous. V gave up 0 bases and J gave up 4 bases, with 9 bases separating them. Germline CDR1 is SGHVS and CDR2 is FQNEAQ. The CDR3 is made up of 14 amino acids. Here the CDR3 DNA reads TGTGCCAGCAGCTTAGCAAGCGCCACCTATGGCTACACCTTC. As protein: CASSLASATYGYTF.

This chain connects TRBV7-2 to TRBJ1-6; D is possibly TRBD1 (6 bases). This CDR3 contains 14 residues. The V and J ends lost 5 bases and 8 bases respectively, with 13 bases between them. CDR1 is SGHTA and CDR2 is FQGNSA in the germline V gene. CDR3 in amino acids: CASSILTGYSPLHF. CDR3 DNA: TGTGCCAGCAGCATCTTAACAGGGTATTCACCCCTCCACTTT.

The chain carries TRBV6-5 and TRBJ2-1, with 10 bases aligning to TRBD2. The CDR3 extends over 16 amino acids. V was pared by 2 bases and J by 5 bases, with 6 bases of the junction left unmatched. Germline values: CDR1 MNHEY, CDR2 SVGAGI. This chain's CDR3 is CASSYASGSVDNEQFF. CDR3 sequence (DNA): TGTGCCAGCAGTTACGCTAGCGGGAGTGTCGACAATGAGCAGTTCTTC.

The V call is TRBV5-1, the J call TRBJ2-7; no reliable D call. Trimming removed 0 bases at V and 2 bases at J, with 9 bases between. Germline CDR1 and CDR2: SGHRS and YFSETQ. The CDR3 spans 14 residues. Written as DNA, the CDR3 is TGCGCCAGCAGCTTGGGAATGGGGACCTACGAGCAGTACTTC. This codes for CASSLGMGTYEQYF.

The V gene is TRBV5-1, the J gene TRBJ2-2; D possibly matches TRBD1 or TRBD2 (5 bases each). Trimming took 0 bases from V and 3 from J, leaving 12 bases between them. From germline, CDR1 is SGHRS and CDR2 YFSETQ. CDR3 length equals 16 residues. The CDR3 DNA sequence: TGCGCCAGCAGCTTGGTCGGGGCAGCGTACACCGGGGAGCTGTTTTTT. It specifies CASSLVGAAYTGELFF.

The chain carries TRBV5-6 and TRBJ2-7; unclear D gene. CDR3 length: 16 amino acids. Trimming removed 0 bases at V and 2 bases at J, with 15 bases between. Germline CDR1 is SGHDT and CDR2 is YYEEEE. The CDR3 coding sequence is TGTGCCAGCAGCTTGGAGAGAGTCAGCAATGCCTACGAGCAGTACTTC. As protein: CASSLERVSNAYEQYF.

This clone has just a few counts. The sample has other DNA sequences that encode this CDR3 too. The chain recombines TRBV5-6 with TRBJ2-7; tentative D call: TRBD1 (5 bases). CDR3 length: 14 residues. The germline V and J ends were trimmed by 1 base and 0 bases, with 8 bases remaining between them. Germline V gene data show CDR1 as SGHDT and CDR2 as YYEEEE. The CDR3 protein is CASSLWGSSYEQYF. The CDR3 bases are TGTGCCAGCAGCTTGTGGGGCAGCTCCTACGAGCAGTACTTC.

The chain carries TRBV18 and TRBJ2-3; D gene ambiguous. V was pared by 2 bases and J by 6 bases, with 9 bases between. The CDR3 runs 13 residues. CDR1 is KGHSH and CDR2 is LQKENI in the germline V gene. CDR3 region: CASSPTIPDTQYF. The CDR3 DNA reads TGTGCCAGCTCACCAACAATCCCGGATACGCAGTATTTT.